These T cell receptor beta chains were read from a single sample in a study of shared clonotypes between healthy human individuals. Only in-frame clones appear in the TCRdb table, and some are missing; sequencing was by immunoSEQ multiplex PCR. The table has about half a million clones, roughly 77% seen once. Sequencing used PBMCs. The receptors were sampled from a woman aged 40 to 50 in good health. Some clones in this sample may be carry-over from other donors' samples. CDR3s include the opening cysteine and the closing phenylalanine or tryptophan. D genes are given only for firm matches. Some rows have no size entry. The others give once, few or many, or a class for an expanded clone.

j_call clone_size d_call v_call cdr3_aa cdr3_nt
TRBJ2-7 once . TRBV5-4 CASSLEGVAYEQYF TGTGCCAGCAGCTTGGAGGGCGTAGCCTACGAGCAGTACTTC
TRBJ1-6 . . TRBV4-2 CASSQDSRLPNSPLHF TGTGCCAGCAGCCAAGACTCCAGGCTACCTAATTCACCCCTCCACTTT
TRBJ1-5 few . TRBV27 CASNPLYSNQPQHF TGTGCCAGCAATCCCCTGTATAGCAATCAGCCCCAGCATTTT
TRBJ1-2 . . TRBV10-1 CASSESGNYGYTF TGCGCCAGCAGTGAGAGCGGTAACTATGGCTACACCTTC
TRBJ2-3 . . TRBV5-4 CASSLGGEAPTDTQYF TGTGCCAGCAGCTTGGGAGGTGAGGCCCCCACAGATACGCAGTATTTT
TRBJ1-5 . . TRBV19 CASSLLQDGPQHF TGTGCCAGTAGTCTCCTCCAAGATGGGCCCCAGCATTTT
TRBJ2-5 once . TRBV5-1 CASSFTGGGVWETQYF TGCGCCAGCAGCTTTACTGGGGGGGGCGTATGGGAGACCCAGTACTTC
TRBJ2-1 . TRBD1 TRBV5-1 CASSPRPGQVYNEQFF TGCGCCAGCAGTCCAAGGCCGGGACAGGTTTACAATGAGCAGTTCTTC
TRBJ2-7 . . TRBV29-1 CSVGPNAYEQYF TGCAGCGTTGGTCCTAACGCCTACGAGCAGTACTTC
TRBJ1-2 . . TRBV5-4 CASSSGGFLGGYTF TGTGCCAGCAGCTCGGGGGGGTTTCTTGGTGGCTACACCTTC
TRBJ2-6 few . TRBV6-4 CASSDPGTGANVLTF TGTGCCAGCAGTGACCCAGGGACTGGGGCCAACGTCCTGACTTTC
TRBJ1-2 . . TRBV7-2 CASSRDSYGYTF TGTGCCAGCAGTCGTGACAGCTATGGCTACACCTTC
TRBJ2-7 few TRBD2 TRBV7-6 CASSLSGDEQYF TGTGCCAGCAGCTTAAGCGGGGACGAGCAGTACTTC
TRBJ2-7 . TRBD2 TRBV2 CASSADSGSFDEQYF TGTGCCAGCAGTGCCGATAGCGGGAGCTTCGACGAGCAGTACTTC
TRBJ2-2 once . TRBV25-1 CASSESGLTGELFF TGTGCCAGCAGTGAATCAGGGTTAACCGGGGAGCTGTTTTTT
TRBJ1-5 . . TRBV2 CASSAGVNQPQHF TGTGCCAGCAGTGCAGGGGTGAATCAGCCCCAGCATTTT
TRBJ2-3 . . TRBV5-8 CASNDRQGFTDTQYF TGTGCCAGCAACGACCGGCAGGGATTCACAGATACGCAGTATTTT
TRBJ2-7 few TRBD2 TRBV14 CASSQGPGGSYEQYF TGTGCCAGCAGCCAAGGTCCGGGAGGCAGCTACGAGCAGTACTTC
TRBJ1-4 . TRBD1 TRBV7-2 CASSDRTGNNEKLFF TGTGCCAGCAGCGATAGGACAGGGAATAATGAAAAACTGTTTTTT
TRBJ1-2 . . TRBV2 CASSEASRAVPYGYTF TGTGCCAGCAGTGAAGCCAGTAGGGCAGTACCTTATGGCTACACCTTC
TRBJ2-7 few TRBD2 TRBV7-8 CASSPGLAGGRWKEQYF TGTGCCAGCAGCCCAGGACTAGCGGGAGGCCGGTGGAAGGAGCAGTACTTC
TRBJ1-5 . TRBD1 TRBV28 CASSSHRDRVGRPQHF TGTGCCAGCAGTTCACACCGGGACAGGGTTGGTCGGCCCCAGCATTTT
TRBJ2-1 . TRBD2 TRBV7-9 CASSLAGVFYNEQFF TGTGCCAGCAGCCTAGCGGGAGTTTTCTACAATGAGCAGTTCTTC
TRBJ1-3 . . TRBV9 CASSVGPNSGNTIYF TGTGCCAGCAGCGTAGGTCCAAACTCTGGAAACACCATATATTTT
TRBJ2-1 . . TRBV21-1 CASSNLRRSYNEQFF TGTGCCAGCAGCAATTTACGGAGATCCTACAATGAGCAGTTCTTC
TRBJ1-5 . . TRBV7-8 CASSSGGRNNQPQHF TGTGCCAGCAGCTCGGGGGGACGGAACAATCAGCCCCAGCATTTT
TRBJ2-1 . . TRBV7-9 CASSRAFGGIVGDEQFF TGTGCCAGCAGCAGAGCTTTTGGGGGCATAGTTGGTGATGAGCAGTTCTTC
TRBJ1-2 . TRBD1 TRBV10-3 CALRQGARGYTF TGTGCCCTACGACAGGGGGCTAGGGGCTACACCTTC
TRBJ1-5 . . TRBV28 CASSLMTGGNQPQHF TGTGCCAGCAGTTTGATGACAGGAGGGAATCAGCCCCAGCATTTT
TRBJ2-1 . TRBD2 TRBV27 CASSLRGLAPSSYNEQFF TGTGCCAGCAGTTTAAGGGGACTAGCGCCGAGCTCCTACAATGAGCAGTTCTTC
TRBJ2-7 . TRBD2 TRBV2 CASSLTSGRRYEQYF TGTGCCAGCAGTTTGACTAGCGGGAGGAGATACGAGCAGTACTTC